The 8 T cell receptor beta chains listed next were all sequenced from one sample in a study of T cell responses to AZD1222 COVID-19 vaccine. Method: immunoSEQ multiplex PCR; TCRdb's copy keeps in-frame clones and lacks some. The sample contains over 130,000 clones, over 75% of which appear only once. The source was peripheral blood, collected on day 0 of AZD1222 vaccination. These receptors all come from an adult in good health.

This chain joins TRBV3-1 (or the pseudogene TRBV3-2) and TRBJ1-1; D gene ambiguous. The CDR3 totals 11 residues. Trimming removed 0 bases at V and 6 bases at J, with 2 bases between. Germline V CDR1 and CDR2: LGHDT, YNNKEL (reference sequence). The CDR3 sequence: CASSQESEAFF. The CDR3 nucleotides are TGTGCCAGCAGCCAAGAATCTGAAGCTTTCTTT.

This clone came up once. V and J are TRBV18 and TRBJ2-3; TRBD2 aligns across 8 bases. V was clipped by 0 bases and J by 6 bases; unmatched bases: 5. The CDR3 extends over 15 amino acids. CDR1 KGHSH and CDR2 LQKENI come from the germline V gene. In DNA, the CDR3 is TGTGCCAGCTCACCACCGCTCCGCGGGGGGGATACGCAGTATTTT. It specifies CASSPPLRGGDTQYF.

The CDR3 bases are TGCGCCAGCAGCATAGGACTTAATTCACCCCTCCACTTT. This sequence encodes CASSIGLNSPLHF. V is TRBV5-1 and J is TRBJ1-6; D remains ambiguous. This CDR3 region has 13 residues. Germline CDR1 and CDR2: SGHRS and YFSETQ. The V and J ends lost 4 bases and 6 bases respectively, with 8 bases between them. The full variable domain, with the rest looked up from reference TRBV5-1 and TRBJ1-6, is KAGVTQTPRYLIKTRGQQVTLSCSPISGHRSVSWYQQTPGQGLQFLFEYFSETQRNKGNFPGRFSGRQFSNSRSEMNVSTLELGDSALYLCASSIGLNSPLHFGNGTRLTVT.

This rearrangement joins TRBV5-6 to TRBJ1-5, with 9 bases that match TRBD1. Germline assignment: CDR1 SGHDT and CDR2 YYEEEE. Unmatched junction bases numbered 2, after V lost 4 bases and J lost 0 bases. The CDR3 runs to 15 residues. The CDR3 reads CASSRQGDSNQPQHF. The CDR3 DNA reads as TGTGCCAGCAGCCGACAGGGGGATAGCAATCAGCCCCAGCATTTT.

This clone was found once. This chain uses TRBV3-1 (or the pseudogene TRBV3-2) with TRBJ2-2; 9 bases agree with TRBD2. Unmatched junction bases numbered 1, after V lost 1 base and J lost 1 base. CDR3 size: 16 residues. CDR1 and CDR2 (germline): LGHDT, YNNKEL (reference sequence). The CDR3 sequence is CASSQGAGGNTGELFF. CDR3 in DNA: TGTGCCAGCAGCCAAGGAGCGGGGGGGAACACCGGGGAGCTGTTTTTT.

The V and J genes are TRBV3-1 (or the pseudogene TRBV3-2) and TRBJ1-2, with D unresolved. The germline V and J ends were trimmed by 0 bases and 5 bases, with 7 bases remaining between them. The CDR3 contains 13 residues. Germline CDR1 LGHDT, CDR2 YNNKEL (reference sequence). For the CDR3, the DNA is TGTGCCAGCAGCCAAGATAGAGCATATGGCTACACCTTC. It specifies CASSQDRAYGYTF.

The chain has TRBV9 and TRBJ2-1; 14 nucleotides line up with TRBD2. J gave up 7 bases and V 0 bases, and 3 bases lay outside the gene matches. There are 16 residues in the CDR3. Germline-derived CDR1 and CDR2 are SGDLS and YYNGEE. The CDR3 loop reads CASSVGLAGGGNEQFF. The CDR3 bases are TGTGCCAGCAGCGTAGGACTAGCGGGAGGGGGGAATGAGCAGTTCTTC.

Only a few counts were recorded for this clone. This rearrangement joins TRBV6-5 to TRBJ1-1, with 10 bases identical to TRBD1. The CDR3 is made up of 15 amino acids. The trim removed 0 bases at V and 3 bases at J, leaving 1 base unmatched. From germline, CDR1 is MNHEY and CDR2 SVGAGI. CDR3 residues: CASSYSTGGYTEAFF. The CDR3 coding sequence is TGTGCCAGCAGTTACTCGACAGGGGGCTACACTGAAGCTTTCTTT.